This T cell receptor (beta chain) was captured by sequencing in a study of T cell clonotyping in hematopoietic cell transplantation. About the study: Recipients' pretransplant samples followed cytoreduction. Findings of the study overall: Without cell sorting, CD4 versus CD8 contributions remain unresolved. Graft donor and pretransplant recipient Inverse Simpson Index values predicted broader posttransplant TCR diversity.

The time point: recipient sample about 28 days before transplant, after cytoreduction. Recipients were bled about 28 days pretransplant and at posttransplant days 30, 100, 180. As regards this clone: The antigen is not known.

Clones were read by immunoSEQ multiplex PCR, and TCRdb kept only the in-frame ones, dropping some. The sample lists around 40,000 clones; 85% to 95% were seen once. The CDR3 totals 15 residues. Germline V gives CDR1 MGHRA, CDR2 YSYEKL. The trim removed 3 bases at V and 5 bases at J, leaving 6 bases unmatched. The TCR originated in a man aged 40-50 years with chronic myeloid leukemia. Some clones in this sample may be carry-over from other donors' samples. Sequenced material: peripheral blood mononuclear cells, taken before stem cell transplant. J is TRBJ2-5 and V is TRBV4-1; 10 bases are a match to TRBD2. The CDR3 nucleotides are TGCGCCAGCAGCCAGGAGGGACTAGCGTCGGAGACCCAGTACTTC. Its translation is CASSQEGLASETQYF.